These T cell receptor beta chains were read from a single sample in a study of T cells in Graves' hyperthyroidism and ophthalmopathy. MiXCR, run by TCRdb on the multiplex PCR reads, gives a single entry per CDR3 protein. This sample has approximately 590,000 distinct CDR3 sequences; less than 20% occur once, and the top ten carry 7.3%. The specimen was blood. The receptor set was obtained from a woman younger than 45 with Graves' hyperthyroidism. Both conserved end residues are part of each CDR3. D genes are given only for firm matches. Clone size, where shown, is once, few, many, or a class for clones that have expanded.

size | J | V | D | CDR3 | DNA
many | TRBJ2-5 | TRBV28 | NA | CASKRTPQSETQYF | TGTGCCAGCAAGAGGACTCCGCAATCAGAGACCCAGTACTTC
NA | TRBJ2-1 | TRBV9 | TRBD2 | CASSVGTSGIYNEQFF | TGTGCCAGCAGCGTAGGGACTAGCGGGATCTACAATGAGCAGTTCTTC
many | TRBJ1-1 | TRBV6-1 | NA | CASSRDKANLNTEAFF | TGTGCCAGCAGTAGGGACAAGGCCAATCTGAACACTGAAGCTTTCTTT
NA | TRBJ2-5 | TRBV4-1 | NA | CASSQDGRTQYF | TGCGCCAGCAGCCAAGATGGTAGGACCCAGTACTTC
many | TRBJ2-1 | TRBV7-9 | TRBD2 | CASSLGLAGDLRPYREQFF | TGTGCCAGCAGCTTAGGGCTAGCGGGAGATCTCCGACCTTACAGGGAGCAGTTCTTC
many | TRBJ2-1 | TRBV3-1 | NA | CASTTGRLVFGNEQFF | TGTGCCAGCACCACAGGAAGACTAGTCTTTGGCAATGAGCAGTTCTTC
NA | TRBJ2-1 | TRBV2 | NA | CASSLLGAPGGQEQFF | TGTGCCAGCAGCCTTTTGGGCGCGCCAGGTGGGCAAGAGCAGTTCTTC
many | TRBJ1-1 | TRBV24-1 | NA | CATSPGVPNTEAFF | TGTGCCACCAGTCCAGGGGTGCCGAACACTGAAGCTTTCTTT
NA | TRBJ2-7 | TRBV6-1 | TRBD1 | CASSGGTGRSYEQYF | TGTGCCAGCAGTGGCGGGACAGGGAGGTCCTACGAGCAGTACTTC
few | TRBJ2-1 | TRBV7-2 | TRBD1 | CASSFSDRANEQFF | TGTGCCAGCAGCTTCTCGGACAGGGCGAATGAGCAGTTCTTC
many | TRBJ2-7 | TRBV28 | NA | CASTPALGLSYEQYF | TGTGCCAGCACCCCGGCGTTGGGCCTCTCCTACGAGCAGTACTTC
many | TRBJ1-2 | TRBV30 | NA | CAWRSTTLYGYTF | TGTGCCTGGAGATCAACAACTCTCTATGGCTACACCTTC
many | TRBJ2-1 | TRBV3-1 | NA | CASSQGAGVNEQFF | TGTGCCAGCAGCCAAGGGGCTGGGGTCAATGAGCAGTTCTTC
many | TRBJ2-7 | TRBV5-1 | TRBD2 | CASSLLAGGSDEQYF | TGCGCCAGCAGCTTACTAGCGGGAGGGAGCGACGAGCAGTACTTC
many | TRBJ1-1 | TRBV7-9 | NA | CASSIAPAGTEAFF | TGTGCCAGCAGCATAGCCCCAGCGGGAACTGAAGCTTTCTTT
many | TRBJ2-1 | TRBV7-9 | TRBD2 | CASILSGSTVEQFF | TGTGCCAGCATTCTCAGCGGGAGTACGGTTGAGCAGTTCTTC
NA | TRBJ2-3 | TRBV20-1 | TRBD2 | CSARKQGTSGRTFYTQYF | TGCAGTGCTAGAAAACAGGGGACTAGCGGGAGGACTTTCTATACGCAGTATTTT
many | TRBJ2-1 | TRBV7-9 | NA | CASSYDDSYNEQFF | TGTGCCAGCAGCTACGACGACAGTTACAATGAGCAGTTCTTC
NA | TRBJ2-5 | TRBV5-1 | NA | CASNPGAQETQYF | TGCGCCAGCAATCCAGGAGCCCAAGAGACCCAGTACTTC
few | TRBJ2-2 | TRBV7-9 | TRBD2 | CASSPLSSGRYRDTGELFF | TGTGCCAGCAGCCCCCTTTCTAGCGGGAGGTATCGGGACACCGGGGAGCTGTTTTTT
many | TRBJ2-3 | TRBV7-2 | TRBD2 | CASTISAGADTQYF | TGTGCCAGCACCATATCAGCGGGAGCAGATACGCAGTATTTT
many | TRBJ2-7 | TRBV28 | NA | CASSLGQRYEQYF | TGTGCCAGCAGTTTAGGACAGCGCTACGAGCAGTACTTC
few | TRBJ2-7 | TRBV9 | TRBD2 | CASSVGSGVYEQYF | TGTGCCAGCAGCGTAGGGAGCGGGGTCTACGAGCAGTACTTC
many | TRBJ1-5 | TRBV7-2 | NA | CASSLFEGQPQHF | TGTGCCAGCAGCTTATTCGAAGGCCAGCCCCAGCATTTT